The 21 T cell receptor beta chains presented below share a single source sample, sequenced in a study of cytomegalovirus exposure and HLA in healthy donors. PCR employed 60 Vbeta and 13 Jbeta primers. Data came from immunoSEQ multiplex PCR; TCRdb stores just in-frame clones and leaves some out. Of 200,000 to 250,000 clones in the sample, approximately 80% are singletons; the top ten hold about 1.7%. The sequencing input was PBMCs. These receptors originate from a man aged 45 to 65 in good health and CMV-seronegative.

V gene TRBV25-1 combines with J gene TRBJ2-3; 7 bases are shared with TRBD2. The CDR3 is made up of 16 amino acids. Germline lookup yields CDR1 MGHDK and CDR2 SYGVNS. V was pared by 5 bases and J by 1 base, with 9 bases of the junction left unmatched. CDR3: CASSLGGWEGTDTQYF. CDR3 DNA sequence: TGTGCCAGCAGTTTGGGGGGGTGGGAAGGCACAGATACGCAGTATTTT.

The V gene is TRBV4-1, the J gene TRBJ2-7; tentatively, D is TRBD1 (5 bases). CDR1 and CDR2 (germline): MGHRA, YSYEKL. This CDR3 is 16 amino acids long. Trimming removed 3 bases from V and 3 bases from J, with 18 bases in between. CDR3 residues: CASSQGGQGINYEQYF. The CDR3, as DNA: TGCGCCAGCAGCCAGGGCGGCCAGGGAATTAACTACGAGCAGTACTTC.

The gene calls are TRBV7-9 and TRBJ2-3; a possible D gene is TRBD1 (5 bases). This CDR3 spans 12 amino acids. V lost 4 bases to trimming and J lost 4 bases, with 6 bases between them. The germline V gene has CDR1 SEHNR and CDR2 FQNEAQ (reference sequence). CDR3 nucleotide sequence: TGTGCCAGCAGCTCGACAGCAGATACGCAGTATTTT. Translated, it gives CASSSTADTQYF.

V is TRBV25-1 and J is TRBJ2-7; possibly TRBD1 for D (6 bases). Between the trimmed V and J ends, which lost 4 bases and 1 base, there was a span of 14 bases. The CDR3 is 15 residues long. Germline CDR1 MGHDK, CDR2 SYGVNS. DNA for the CDR3: TGTGCCAGCAGTGCCATCCGGGACAATTCCTACGAGCAGTACTTC. It specifies CASSAIRDNSYEQYF.

The chain joins TRBV28 to TRBJ2-3, with 11 bases lining up with TRBD2. CDR1 is MDHEN, CDR2 SYDVKM, per germline. The junction had 6 bases not matched to a gene; V was cut back by 4 bases and J by 3 bases. The CDR3 totals 16 residues. CDR3 sequence reads: CASSSPTSGRTDTQYF. The CDR3 DNA is TGTGCCAGCAGTTCCCCCACTAGCGGGAGAACAGATACGCAGTATTTT.

This clone was counted only a few times. This sequence joins TRBV28 and TRBJ2-1; no definite D call. The length of the CDR3 is 14 residues. The germline gives CDR1 MDHEN, CDR2 SYDVKM. The V gene lost 8 bases and the J gene lost 0 bases, with 11 bases spanning the gap. CDR3 bases: TGTGCCAGCTTACGAAGCGACTCCTACAATGAGCAGTTCTTC. Amino acids: CASLRSDSYNEQFF.

The table lists this clone with a few counts. The V gene is TRBV2, the J gene TRBJ1-1; 8 bases align to TRBD1. CDR1 and CDR2 from the germline V gene are SNHLY and FYNNEI. V shed 5 bases, J shed 5 bases, and the junction held 7 bases outside the gene matches. This CDR3 has 14 amino acids. CDR3 protein: CASSPLTGGTEAFF. The CDR3 nucleotides are TGTGCCAGCAGTCCCCTAACAGGGGGAACTGAAGCTTTCTTT.

The rearrangement joins TRBV9 to TRBJ2-2, with a possible D match to TRBD2 (6 bases). V gave up 0 bases and J gave up 1 base, with 10 bases separating them. The CDR3 covers 16 residues. Germline CDR1 and CDR2: SGDLS and YYNGEE. In nucleotides, the CDR3 is TGTGCCAGCAGCGTAGCGGCGGGACTGAACACCGGGGAGCTGTTTTTT. This encodes CASSVAAGLNTGELFF.

The chain joins TRBV6-5 to TRBJ1-5; D unclear. This CDR3 has 15 residues. V lost 6 bases, J lost 3 bases, and 15 bases lay in between. Germline CDR1 MNHEY, CDR2 SVGAGI. The CDR3 sequence: CASSPTFGINQPQHF. For the CDR3, the DNA is TGTGCCAGCAGCCCAACATTCGGGATCAATCAGCCCCAGCATTTT.

This chain joins TRBV9 and TRBJ2-1; 9 bases are a match to TRBD2. With 3 bases clipped from V and 5 bases from J, the junction kept 3 bases outside the gene matches. CDR1 and CDR2 (germline): SGDLS, YYNGEE. The CDR3 runs to 14 residues. The CDR3 protein is CASSALAGNNEQFF. In DNA form, the CDR3 reads TGTGCCAGCAGCGCTCTAGCGGGAAACAATGAGCAGTTCTTC.

The chain joins TRBV7-2 to TRBJ2-2, with 11 bases identical to TRBD2. With 2 bases clipped from V and 0 bases from J, the junction kept 2 bases outside the gene matches. Per germline, CDR1 SGHTA and CDR2 FQGNSA. The CDR3 contains 17 residues. CDR3 loop: CASSLQLAGANTGELFF. The CDR3 region has the DNA TGTGCCAGCAGCTTACAACTAGCGGGGGCGAACACCGGGGAGCTGTTTTTT. The full variable domain, in which reference TRBV7-2 and TRBJ2-2 provide the parts outside the CDR3, is GAGVSQSPSNKVTEKGKDVELRCDPISGHTALYWYRQSLGQGLEFLIYFQGNSAPDKSGLPSDRFSAERTGGSVSTLTIQRTQQEDSAVYLCASSLQLAGANTGELFFGEGSRLTVL.

The chain joins TRBV27 to TRBJ1-5, with D possibly matching TRBD1 (5 bases). Germline values: CDR1 MNHEY, CDR2 SMNVEV (reference sequence). This CDR3 contains 14 residues. Trimming shortened V by 6 bases and J by 0 bases, and 9 bases separated the two germline ends. CDR3 in DNA: TGTGCCAGCAGCCGACAGTTTAGCAATCAGCCCCAGCATTTT. It encodes CASSRQFSNQPQHF.

V and J are TRBV4-2 and TRBJ1-5; 9 nucleotides align to TRBD1. The CDR3 extends over 17 amino acids. From germline, CDR1 is LGHNA and CDR2 YNFKEQ. With V trimmed by 4 bases and J by 4 bases, 11 bases remained unmatched. The CDR3 coding sequence is TGTGCCAGCAGCCGAGTCGAAGGGACAGGGTCAAATCAGCCCCAGCATTTT. Protein product: CASSRVEGTGSNQPQHF.

This clone has only a few counts. CDR3 amino acids: CASRKGLDGNEQFF. The CDR3 DNA sequence: TGCGCCAGCAGGAAGGGACTAGACGGCAATGAGCAGTTCTTC. The V and J genes are TRBV4-1 and TRBJ2-1; 8 nucleotides agree with TRBD2. This CDR3 is 14 amino acids long. Trimming took 6 bases from V and 6 from J; bases not matched to a gene: 7. Germline V gene lookup returns CDR1 MGHRA and CDR2 YSYEKL.

The rearrangement links TRBV7-2 to TRBJ2-5; 9 bases are shared with TRBD1. The CDR3 sequence is 16 residues long. Germline CDR1 is SGHTA and CDR2 is FQGNSA. Germline trimming cut 1 base from V and 2 bases from J; bases unmatched to any gene: 5. The CDR3 nucleotides are TGTGCCAGCAGCTTAGGGGGACAGGGAAAACAAGAGACCCAGTACTTC. It encodes CASSLGGQGKQETQYF.

This rearrangement joins TRBV7-3 to TRBJ2-1, with D possibly TRBD2 on 6 matching bases. The V and J ends lost 6 bases and 6 bases respectively, with 12 bases between them. The CDR3 has 13 residues. Germline CDR1 SGHTA, CDR2 FQGTGA. CDR3 bases: TGTGCCAGCAGTTCCCGAGCGGGCAATGAGCAGTTCTTC. It specifies CASSSRAGNEQFF.

This chain joins TRBV28 and TRBJ2-3; the D is unclear. With 4 bases removed from V and 1 base from J, the gap between germline ends came to 6 bases. Germline CDR1 is MDHEN and CDR2 is SYDVKM. This CDR3 is 13 amino acids long. The CDR3 is CASSYQGTDTQYF. CDR3 nucleotides: TGTGCCAGCAGTTATCAGGGCACAGATACGCAGTATTTT.

The rearrangement links TRBV29-1 to TRBJ2-2; possibly TRBD2 for D (6 bases). V was pared by 5 bases and J by 1 base, with 14 bases between. The CDR3 is made up of 15 amino acids. Germline lookup yields CDR1 SQVTM and CDR2 ANQGSEA. The CDR3 is CSVTVGGLNTGELFF. For the CDR3, the DNA is TGCAGCGTTACCGTGGGGGGACTGAACACCGGGGAGCTGTTTTTT.

The rearrangement joins TRBV5-1 to TRBJ2-5, with 11 bases that match TRBD2. CDR1 is SGHRS and CDR2 is YFSETQ in the germline V gene. The V gene end was trimmed by 4 bases and the J gene end by 2 bases; junction bases not matched to a gene: 10. The CDR3 has 17 residues. Here the CDR3 reads CASSPTLAGGPQETQYF. Here the CDR3 DNA reads TGCGCCAGCAGCCCAACGCTAGCGGGAGGACCTCAAGAGACCCAGTACTTC.

CDR3 bases: TGTGCCAGCAGCTTCCTTAGGGGGGGGACCTACAATGAGCAGTTCTTC. Its protein product is CASSFLRGGTYNEQFF. The chain has TRBV7-8 and TRBJ2-1; possible D gene TRBD2, 7 bases. There are 16 residues in the CDR3. V lost 3 bases and J 2 bases, leaving 14 bases between the germline ends. Germline CDR1 is SGHVS and CDR2 is FQNEAQ.

The chain uses TRBV28 and TRBJ2-3, with D tentatively TRBD1 (5 bases). CDR3 length equals 15 residues. Germline-derived CDR1 and CDR2 are MDHEN and SYDVKM. Trimming took off 6 bases at V and 2 bases at J, with 15 bases between the two ends. The CDR3: CASSHRRGNTDTQYF. Written as DNA, the CDR3 is TGTGCCAGCAGCCATCGAAGGGGTAACACAGATACGCAGTATTTT.